This TCR beta chain emerged from a study of shared clonotypes between healthy human individuals. This CDR3 contains 13 residues. The V end was cut by 6 bases, the J end by 0 bases, with 8 bases between. Germline assignment: CDR1 MDHEN and CDR2 SYDVKM. Findings and caveats of the study: In contrast to clonotypes shared by all four donors, non-shared clonotypes had lower generation probabilities.

The run depth of the assay was deep. The method was immunoSEQ multiplex PCR; TCRdb's version includes in-frame clones alone and lacks a portion of them. The table shows roughly 2,300,000 clones, with 92% occurring only once. About this clone itself: Its antigen is as yet unknown.

This sequence joins TRBV28 and TRBJ2-5; D gene ambiguous. The sequence derives from a man younger than 30 in good health. Some clones in this sample may be carry-over from other donors' samples. The sample consisted of naive CD4+ T cells from PBMCs. Indicated subset: CD45RA+ positively selected. This CDR3 reads CASSGPNQETQYF. CDR3 DNA: TGTGCCAGCAGCGGGCCGAACCAAGAGACCCAGTACTTC.